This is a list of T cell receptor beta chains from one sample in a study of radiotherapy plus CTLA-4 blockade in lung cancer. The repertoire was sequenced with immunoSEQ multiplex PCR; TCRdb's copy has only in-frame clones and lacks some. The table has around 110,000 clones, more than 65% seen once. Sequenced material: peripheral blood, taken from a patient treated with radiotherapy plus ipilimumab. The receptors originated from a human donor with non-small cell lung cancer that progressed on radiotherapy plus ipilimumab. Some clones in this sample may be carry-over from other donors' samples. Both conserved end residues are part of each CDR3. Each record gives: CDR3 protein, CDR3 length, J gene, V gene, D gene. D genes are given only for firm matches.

CASEIVDTQYF | 11 | TRBJ2-3 | TRBV11-2 | -
CASSRGQGRRDGYTF | 15 | TRBJ1-2 | TRBV4-3 | TRBD1
CASSSSPGPLYGYTF | 15 | TRBJ1-2 | TRBV6-5 | -
CATSRASGPKEHF | 13 | TRBJ1-5 | TRBV15 | -
CTHPKGQAPYEQYF | 14 | TRBJ2-7 | TRBV1 | -
CASSYLGRRNTEAFF | 15 | TRBJ1-1 | TRBV5-6 | -
CASITGTRTDTQYF | 14 | TRBJ2-3 | TRBV7-2 | -
CASSRRGSYNEQFF | 14 | TRBJ2-1 | TRBV6-5 | -
CASRDRDHGYTF | 12 | TRBJ1-2 | TRBV7-9 | TRBD1
CASSRVNTEAFF | 12 | TRBJ1-1 | TRBV7-8 | -
CASSTGGQPQHF | 12 | TRBJ1-5 | TRBV27 | -
CASSEGLHPTGETQYF | 16 | TRBJ2-5 | TRBV2 | -
CASSRDSNYGYTF | 13 | TRBJ1-2 | TRBV18 | TRBD1
CASSEVVQGRTTGELFF | 17 | TRBJ2-2 | TRBV6-1 | -
CASSPDRFNYGYTF | 14 | TRBJ1-2 | TRBV5-4 | -
CASRETSTVYTF | 12 | TRBJ1-2 | TRBV5-1 | -
CASTLRGDTGELFF | 14 | TRBJ2-2 | TRBV5-1 | -
CASSQIGQGNEKLFF | 15 | TRBJ1-4 | TRBV4-3 | TRBD1
CAIQGDGYTF | 10 | TRBJ1-2 | TRBV10-3 | -
CASSPDGMNTEAFF | 14 | TRBJ1-1 | TRBV6-6 | -
CASSVAVNTEAFF | 13 | TRBJ1-1 | TRBV9 | -
CASSLGRGAHSPLHF | 15 | TRBJ1-6 | TRBV5-1 | -
CASSEGPTGIMNTEAFF | 17 | TRBJ1-1 | TRBV6-1 | TRBD1
CASSSRGGADTQYF | 14 | TRBJ2-3 | TRBV5-1 | TRBD2
CASSQGFYEKLFF | 13 | TRBJ1-4 | TRBV4-2 | -
CASSDRTGVTEAFF | 14 | TRBJ1-1 | TRBV5-1 | TRBD1
CASSLHASRTSGEKLFF | 17 | TRBJ1-4 | TRBV7-6 | -
CASSLDRGHLKVDTEAFF | 18 | TRBJ1-1 | TRBV5-1 | -
CASSQEGRFEAFF | 13 | TRBJ1-1 | TRBV4-1 | -
CASSLYGYEQYF | 12 | TRBJ2-7 | TRBV7-3 | -
CASSPSGGVRNEQFF | 15 | TRBJ2-1 | TRBV5-1 | TRBD2
CASSYERDYGYTF | 13 | TRBJ1-2 | TRBV6-6 | -
CASSEGDGVRPQHF | 14 | TRBJ1-5 | TRBV2 | -
CASSPDYNQPQHF | 13 | TRBJ1-5 | TRBV5-1 | -
CASSSRRNEQFF | 12 | TRBJ2-1 | TRBV7-6 | -
CASSLGGTAIGTQYF | 15 | TRBJ2-5 | TRBV5-5 | -
CASSLPTRGQAETQYF | 16 | TRBJ2-5 | TRBV7-3 | TRBD1
CASSRGATAYEQYF | 14 | TRBJ2-7 | TRBV6-1 | -
CASSLVRGELFF | 12 | TRBJ2-2 | TRBV7-3 | -
CASREETTNEKLFF | 14 | TRBJ1-4 | TRBV2 | -
CASRNGAGYGYTF | 13 | TRBJ1-2 | TRBV28 | -
CASSDNRGSTDTQYF | 15 | TRBJ2-3 | TRBV6-4 | TRBD1
CASSLGQNTEAFF | 13 | TRBJ1-1 | TRBV11-1 | -
CAMIPDQRGGHTDTQYF | 17 | TRBJ2-3 | TRBV21-1 | -
CASSSRGNDNEQFF | 14 | TRBJ2-1 | TRBV6-6 | -